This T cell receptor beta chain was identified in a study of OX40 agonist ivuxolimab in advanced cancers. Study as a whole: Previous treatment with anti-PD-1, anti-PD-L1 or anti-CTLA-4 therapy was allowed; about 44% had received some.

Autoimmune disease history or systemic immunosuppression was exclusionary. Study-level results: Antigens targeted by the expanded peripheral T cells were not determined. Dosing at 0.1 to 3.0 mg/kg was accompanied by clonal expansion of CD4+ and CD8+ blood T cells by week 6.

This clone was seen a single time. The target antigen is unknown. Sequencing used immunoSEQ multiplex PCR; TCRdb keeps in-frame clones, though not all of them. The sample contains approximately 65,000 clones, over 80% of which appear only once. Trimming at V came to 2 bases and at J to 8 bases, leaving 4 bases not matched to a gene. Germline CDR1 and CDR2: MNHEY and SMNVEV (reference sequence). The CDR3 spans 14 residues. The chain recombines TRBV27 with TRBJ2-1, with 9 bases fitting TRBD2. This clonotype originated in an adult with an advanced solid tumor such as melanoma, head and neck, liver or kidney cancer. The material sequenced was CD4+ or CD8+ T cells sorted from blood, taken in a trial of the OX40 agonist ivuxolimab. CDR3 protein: CASSLAGGHYEQFF. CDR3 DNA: TGTGCCAGCAGTTTAGCGGGGGGGCATTATGAGCAGTTCTTC.